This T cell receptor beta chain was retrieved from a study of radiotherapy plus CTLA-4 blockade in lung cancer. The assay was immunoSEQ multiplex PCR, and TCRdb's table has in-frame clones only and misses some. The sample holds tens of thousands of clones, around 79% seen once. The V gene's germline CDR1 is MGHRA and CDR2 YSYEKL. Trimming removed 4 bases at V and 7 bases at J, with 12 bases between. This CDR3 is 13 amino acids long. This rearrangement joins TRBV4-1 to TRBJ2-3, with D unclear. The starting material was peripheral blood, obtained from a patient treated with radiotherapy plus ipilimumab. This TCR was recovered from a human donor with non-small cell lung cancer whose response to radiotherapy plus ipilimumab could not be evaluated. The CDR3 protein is CASSLLGEYTQYF. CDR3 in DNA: TGCGCCAGCAGCCTCCTCGGAGAATATACGCAGTATTTT.